A selection of T cell receptor beta chains follows, all from one sample in a study of blood T cell repertoires in COVID-19. Assay used: immunoSEQ multiplex PCR; TCRdb lists only in-frame clones, some missing. The sample has about 440,000 clones, roughly nine tenths seen once. The sample comprised PBMCs or T cells enriched from blood (not recorded which). These receptors originate from a woman aged 18-30 years with acute COVID-19. Both conserved end residues are part of each CDR3. D genes are given only for firm matches. Only some rows state a clone size, as once, few, many or a class for expanded clones.

clone_size d_call j_call v_call cdr3_aa cdr3_nt
- - TRBJ1-1 TRBV29-1 CSEKDSMNTEAFF TGCAGCGAAAAAGACAGCATGAACACTGAAGCTTTCTTT
- TRBD2 TRBJ2-5 TRBV5-1 CASSSGTSGKETQYF TGCGCCAGCAGCTCAGGGACTAGCGGAAAAGAGACCCAGTACTTC
few - TRBJ2-7 TRBV6-5 CASSRSQYEQYF TGTGCCAGCAGTAGGTCACAGTACGAGCAGTACTTC
- - TRBJ1-2 TRBV5-6 CASSLWTEDGYTF TGTGCCAGCAGCTTGTGGACAGAGGATGGCTACACCTTC
- - TRBJ2-7 TRBV6-5 CASVEAFSYEQYF TGTGCCAGCGTTGAGGCCTTCTCCTACGAGCAGTACTTC
- - TRBJ2-2 TRBV3-1/TRBV3-2 CASSQEEAARDYTGELFF TGTGCCAGCAGCCAAGAAGAGGCGGCCCGTGATTACACCGGGGAGCTGTTTTTT
- - TRBJ1-5 TRBV30 CAWSGQVSNQPQHF TGTGCCTGGAGTGGACAGGTTAGCAATCAGCCCCAGCATTTT
- - TRBJ2-7 TRBV29-1 CSVVDRTLNYEQYF TGCAGCGTTGTGGACAGAACGTTAAATTACGAGCAGTACTTC
- TRBD1 TRBJ1-1 TRBV7-9 CASSLGRGSEAFF TGTGCCAGCAGCTTAGGCAGGGGGTCTGAAGCTTTCTTT
- - TRBJ2-7 TRBV2 CASSVGGSHYDEQYF TGTGCCAGCAGTGTGGGGGGTTCCCACTACGACGAGCAGTACTTC
- TRBD1 TRBJ1-2 TRBV28 CASSSIGQGVGLGYTF TGTGCCAGCAGCAGCATTGGTCAGGGGGTCGGACTTGGCTACACCTTC
- TRBD2 TRBJ2-3 TRBV19 CASSSGGAEFADTQYF TGTGCCAGTAGTAGCGGGGGGGCCGAATTTGCAGATACGCAGTATTTT
- TRBD1 TRBJ2-1 TRBV18 CASSLRDRGNEQFF TGTGCCAGCTCACTTCGGGACAGGGGGAATGAGCAGTTCTTC
- - TRBJ1-2 TRBV27 CASSSRNYGYTF TGTGCCAGCAGTTCGCGAAACTATGGCTACACCTTC
- - TRBJ2-3 TRBV7-9 CASSPRSGGSTDTQYF TGTGCCAGCAGCCCGAGAAGTGGAGGTAGCACAGATACGCAGTATTTT
- TRBD1 TRBJ2-1 TRBV5-1 CASSRDSISYNEQFF TGCGCCAGCAGCCGGGACAGTATTTCCTACAATGAGCAGTTCTTC
- TRBD1 TRBJ1-4 TRBV4-1 CASSRQTGVDEKLFF TGCGCCAGCAGCCGACAGACAGGGGTTGATGAAAAACTGTTTTTT
- - TRBJ1-4 TRBV3-1/TRBV3-2 CASSPRGNEKLFF TGTGCCAGCAGCCCCAGGGGTAATGAAAAACTGTTTTTT
- TRBD2 TRBJ2-1 TRBV11-3 CASRKSGGATPQFF TGTGCCAGCAGAAAGAGCGGGGGGGCGACGCCACAGTTCTTC
- TRBD1 TRBJ2-1 TRBV25-1 CASSDNRGLRPFF TGTGCCAGCAGTGATAACAGGGGGCTCCGACCGTTCTTC
- - TRBJ1-2 TRBV5-5 CASRARAGLNYGYTF TGTGCCAGCAGGGCCAGGGCAGGGCTTAACTATGGCTACACCTTC
- - TRBJ2-3 TRBV7-6 CASSPRVSTDTQYF TGTGCCAGCAGCCCCCGGGTTAGCACAGATACGCAGTATTTT
- - TRBJ2-7 TRBV2 CASRQGGGQYF TGTGCCAGTCGACAGGGAGGTGGGCAGTACTTC
- - TRBJ1-2 TRBV7-2 CATLPPGTSNYGYTF TGTGCCACCCTACCCCCCGGGACAAGTAACTATGGCTACACCTTC
- - TRBJ1-5 TRBV18 CASSPWQDNQPQHF TGTGCCAGCTCACCGTGGCAGGACAATCAGCCCCAGCATTTT
- - TRBJ1-5 TRBV3-1/TRBV3-2 CASSPQGGNQPQHF TGTGCCAGCAGCCCACAGGGCGGCAATCAGCCCCAGCATTTT
- - TRBJ1-1 TRBV6-5 CASSSSPVNTEAFF TGTGCCAGCAGTTCCTCCCCAGTGAACACTGAAGCTTTCTTT
- TRBD1 TRBJ2-5 TRBV19 CASSRQSGGQETQYF TGTGCCAGTAGTCGACAATCAGGGGGCCAAGAGACCCAGTACTTC
- TRBD2 TRBJ2-5 TRBV7-7 CASSAGLGDQETQYF TGTGCCAGCAGCGCGGGACTAGGGGACCAAGAGACCCAGTACTTC
- - TRBJ1-1 TRBV15 CATSRGGLNTEAFF TGTGCCACCAGCCGGGGGGGTCTGAACACTGAAGCTTTCTTT
few TRBD1 TRBJ1-2 TRBV19 CASRQSLLDRAVRGYTF TGTGCCAGTAGGCAGTCCCTACTCGACAGGGCGGTCCGCGGCTACACCTTC
- TRBD1 TRBJ2-7 TRBV24-1 CATSDPKLTGTAYEQYF TGTGCCACCAGTGATCCGAAATTAACCGGGACAGCCTACGAGCAGTACTTC
few TRBD1 TRBJ2-1 TRBV4-1 CASSQDPTGVDYNEQFF TGCGCCAGCAGCCAAGACCCGACAGGGGTCGACTACAATGAGCAGTTCTTC
once - TRBJ1-1 TRBV12-3/TRBV12-4 CASSLRVDTEAFF TGTGCCAGCAGTCTCCGAGTCGACACTGAAGCTTTCTTT
- TRBD1 TRBJ2-2 TRBV5-1 CASSPTPRQGGNTGELFF TGCGCCAGCAGCCCCACACCCCGACAGGGTGGCAACACCGGGGAGCTGTTTTTT
- - TRBJ2-7 TRBV18 CASSPLGNSYEQYF TGTGCCAGCTCACCACTCGGTAACTCCTACGAGCAGTACTTC
- TRBD1 TRBJ2-1 TRBV5-4 CASSAGQDNEQFF TGTGCCAGCAGCGCGGGACAGGACAATGAGCAGTTCTTC
- - TRBJ1-1 TRBV3-1/TRBV3-2 CASSPLAGKTEAFF TGTGCCAGCAGTCCCCTGGCAGGGAAAACTGAAGCTTTCTTT
once - TRBJ2-1 TRBV7-9 CASSLGGHNEQFF TGTGCCAGCAGCTTAGGGGGCCACAATGAGCAGTTCTTC
once - TRBJ2-1 TRBV14 CASSQVWETHNEQFF TGTGCCAGCAGCCAAGTATGGGAGACCCACAATGAGCAGTTCTTC
once TRBD1 TRBJ1-2 TRBV7-9 CASRISGTGVWSGYTF TGTGCCAGCAGAATATCCGGGACAGGGGTTTGGAGTGGCTACACCTTC
- - TRBJ1-2 TRBV4-3 CASSHTDRKHPYGYTF TGCGCCAGCAGCCATACCGACAGGAAACATCCCTATGGCTACACCTTC
- TRBD1 TRBJ1-1 TRBV10-3 CAISESGTAGRAFF TGTGCCATCAGTGAGTCGGGGACAGCAGGTCGCGCTTTCTTT
once - TRBJ2-2 TRBV6-2/TRBV6-3 CASSYSGQGLQGNTGELFF TGTGCCAGCAGTTACTCGGGACAAGGACTCCAGGGGAACACCGGGGAGCTGTTTTTT
- TRBD1 TRBJ1-5 TRBV19 CASSNTGALNQPQHF TGTGCCAGTAGTAACACAGGGGCCCTCAATCAGCCCCAGCATTTT
- - TRBJ2-2 TRBV19 CASSRKPGELFF TGTGCCAGTAGTAGAAAGCCCGGGGAGCTGTTTTTT
- - TRBJ1-3 TRBV29-1 CSVVFRHRSGNTIYF TGCAGCGTTGTCTTTCGACACCGCTCTGGAAACACCATATATTTT
- TRBD2 TRBJ2-7 TRBV3-1/TRBV3-2 CASSPNRTSGNFTYEQYF TGTGCCAGCAGCCCTAACCGGACTAGCGGGAATTTTACCTACGAGCAGTACTTC
once TRBD1 TRBJ1-6 TRBV27 CASSTGTGSSPLHF TGTGCCAGCAGCACCGGGACAGGCAGTTCACCCCTCCACTTT
- TRBD1 TRBJ1-4 TRBV29-1 CSAGTGSEKLFF TGCAGCGCGGGGACAGGGAGCGAAAAACTGTTTTTT
- TRBD2 TRBJ2-7 TRBV20-1 CSASPGSGSGYEQYF TGCAGTGCTAGTCCCGGTAGCGGGAGTGGTTACGAGCAGTACTTC
- - TRBJ2-7 TRBV6-5 CASSYSWTAKTYEQYF TGTGCCAGCAGTTACTCTTGGACAGCAAAAACCTACGAGCAGTACTTC
- - TRBJ1-1 TRBV18 CASSPYGTNTEAFF TGTGCCAGCTCACCATACGGTACCAACACTGAAGCTTTCTTT
- TRBD1 TRBJ1-1 TRBV28 CASSSGQLNTEAFF TGTGCCAGCAGTTCGGGACAGCTGAACACTGAAGCTTTCTTT